This TCR beta chain was retrieved from a study of blood T cell repertoires in COVID-19 (TCRdb year 2020). Some background on the complete study: The collaborator samples originated in the United States, Italy and Spain and spanned the acute and convalescent phases of COVID-19. The prospective study material was composed of cDNA or gDNA derived from T cells, B-cell-depleted T cells, or PBMCs. Deeply sampled blood TCRbeta repertoires from subjects exposed to, actively infected with, or recovered from COVID-19 were included in the dataset. The repertoires were released in a freely available public database intended as a resource for research on the immune response to SARS-CoV-2. The samples were drawn from two sources: the first 160 participants of the ongoing ImmuneRACE study, and fewer than 1,500 subjects contributed by 6 global collaborators. Nearly every sample came with metadata listing a de-identified subject ID, COVID-19 status, age in years and sex. Where HLA class I and class II types were available, the types were taken from metadata supplied by the sample provider, not from assay-based typing. The study at large found these results: The amount of clinical and demographic metadata varied by source and participant and was provided uncurated.

Collaborating institutions collected whole blood in K2EDTA tubes following their own protocols. For TCRbeta analysis, collaborators shipped samples as frozen whole blood, isolated PBMCs, or DNA extracted from either of those sample types. Ends trimmed: V by 4 bases, J by 8 bases; bases unmatched to a gene: 18. From the cysteine through the phenylalanine, the CDR3 covers 17 amino acids. Only the CDR3 portion is preserved as DNA: 51 bases, with reading frame beginning at the first base. CDR1 and CDR2, per the germline V gene, are SGHRS and YFSETQ. As concerns this clone: The target of this receptor is not known. No per-base quality is available; no much larger clone lies one base away.

The immunoSEQ Assay, a bias-controlled multiplex PCR, was used to amplify TCRbeta CDR3 regions from genomic DNA. The study's processing was this. The number of nucleated cells in each sample was estimated from the amplification of reference gene primers within the assay. To quantify the absolute abundance of each unique TCRbeta CDR3 rearrangement, sequence reads were collapsed and filtered. For each sample, productive Simpson clonality was calculated by taking the square root of Simpson's diversity index across productive rearrangements. TCRdb mirrors the immuneACCESS table, restricted to in-frame sequences. Some clones are absent from its copies; in checked studies, under half trace to an unresolved V gene, and the reason for the others is unknown. V and J calls plus clone size are reproduced from that table; the DNA served to infer D and trimming. In this sample the table shows roughly 80,000 clones, more than 70% of which occur a single time. The ten most abundant clones make up about 16% of the sample.

The chain is assembled from TRBV5-1 and TRBJ2-3; TRBD2 fits 8 bases in the junction. The clonotype originates from a man between 65 and 85 years old with active or convalescent COVID-19. Material: peripheral blood. The CDR3 has the sequence CASSPSNRGGNRGTQYF. The DNA is TGCGCCAGCAGCCCGTCAAACCGCGGGGGGAACAGAGGTACGCAGTATTTT.